This T cell receptor (beta chain) was sequenced during a study of OX40 agonist ivuxolimab in advanced cancers. Clones were read by immunoSEQ multiplex PCR, and TCRdb kept only the in-frame ones, dropping some. The sample includes about 87,000 clones, just under 90% of them seen just once. The CDR3 extends over 15 amino acids. V dropped 1 base and J dropped 6 bases, with 15 bases sitting between them. Germline V CDR1 and CDR2: LNHDA, SQIVND (reference sequence). This chain connects TRBV19 to TRBJ1-1, with D perhaps matching TRBD1 (6 bases). The sample was CD4+ or CD8+ T cells sorted from blood, taken in a trial of the OX40 agonist ivuxolimab. This TCR came from an adult with an advanced solid tumor such as melanoma, head and neck, liver or kidney cancer. CDR3 in amino acids: CASSIGQDPWAEAFF. DNA of the CDR3: TGTGCCAGTAGTATAGGACAGGACCCCTGGGCTGAAGCTTTCTTT.